One sample yielded the 30 T cell receptor beta chains listed below, sequenced in a study of beta chain features in type 1 diabetes. Of the isolated RNA, all was reverse transcribed, and so the sequenced material was expressed TCRB transcripts. Sequencing was performed with immunoSEQ multiplex PCR; in TCRdb, only in-frame clones are kept and a portion is missing. The sample has hundreds of thousands of clones, 15% to 20% seen once. Sequencing was done on a sample of naive CD4+ T cells from blood. These receptors were collected from a woman aged 18-30 years in good health.

This clone was observed a few times. The chain couples TRBV9 to TRBJ2-1, with TRBD2 matching over 8 bases. Trimming removed 0 bases from V and 6 bases from J; junction bases left unmatched: 8. Germline values: CDR1 SGDLS, CDR2 YYNGEE. The CDR3 is 16 amino acids. The CDR3 nucleotides read TGTGCCAGCAGCGTAGGGAGCGGGAGATCTGGCAATGAGCAGTTCTTC. Its translation: CASSVGSGRSGNEQFF.

This clone turned up a few times. This sequence joins TRBV27 and TRBJ2-2; the D is unclear. CDR3 length: 11 residues. From germline, CDR1 is MNHEY and CDR2 SMNVEV (reference sequence). V was pared by 6 bases and J by 7 bases, with 6 bases between. CDR3 protein: CASSKFGELFF. Written as DNA, the CDR3 is TGTGCCAGCAGCAAATTCGGGGAGCTGTTTTTT.

This chain connects TRBV10-3 to TRBJ2-2, with D maybe TRBD1 (7 bases). CDR1 is ENHRY and CDR2 is SYGVKD in the germline V gene. Trimming stripped 1 base from V and 5 bases from J, with 20 bases between. The CDR3 is 18 amino acids. The chain's CDR3 is CAISELLIRGEHTGELFF. In nucleotides, the CDR3 is TGTGCCATCAGTGAGTTACTCATCAGGGGGGAACATACCGGGGAGCTGTTTTTT.

This clone occurred a few times. Other DNA sequences in the sample encode the same CDR3. The V and J genes are TRBV29-1 and TRBJ2-1; 9 bases agree with TRBD2. CDR1 and CDR2 (germline): SQVTM, ANQGSEA. This CDR3 comprises 17 residues. Losses at the gene ends were 4 bases for V and 0 bases for J; bases not matched to a gene: 10. The CDR3 coding sequence is TGCAGCGTTGGGGGCGGGAGGGCCTCGGGCTCCTACAATGAGCAGTTCTTC. Translation gives CSVGGGRASGSYNEQFF.

The CDR3 DNA reads as TGTGCCAGCGCCTTGGGGGTCAATGAGCAGTTCTTC. Its protein is CASALGVNEQFF. The chain recombines TRBV11-1 with TRBJ2-1; D possibly matches TRBD1 or TRBD2 (5 bases each). Germline CDR1 is SGHAT and CDR2 is FQDESV (reference sequence). This CDR3 has 12 residues. V lost 8 bases and J 6 bases, leaving 11 bases between the germline ends.

The DNA for the CDR3 is TGTGCCAGTGGACTTACAGCAACTAATGAAAAACTGTTTTTT. Protein: CASGLTATNEKLFF. This chain uses TRBV28 with TRBJ1-4; the D is unclear. The CDR3 covers 14 residues. Trimming took off 9 bases at V and 0 bases at J, with 11 bases between the two ends. Germline V CDR1 and CDR2: MDHEN, SYDVKM.

V usage is TRBV28 and J usage is TRBJ2-6, with 13 bases lining up with TRBD2. The V gene's germline CDR1 is MDHEN and CDR2 SYDVKM. The CDR3 runs 19 residues. V was clipped by 5 bases and J by 1 base; unmatched bases: 8. The CDR3 loop reads CASSPPPGLAGSGANVLTF. CDR3 DNA sequence: TGTGCCAGCAGTCCCCCCCCGGGACTAGCGGGATCTGGGGCCAACGTCCTGACTTTC.

This clone was counted only a few times. The chain uses TRBV7-2 and TRBJ2-1, with D hard to call. The CDR3 covers 15 residues. The V and J ends lost 3 bases and 4 bases respectively, with 13 bases between them. Germline V gives CDR1 SGHTA, CDR2 FQGNSA. CDR3 in amino acids: CASSFISALYNEQFF. The CDR3 nucleotides are TGTGCCAGCAGCTTTATCTCGGCGCTTTACAATGAGCAGTTCTTC.

This clone appeared a few times. The chain is built from TRBV18 and TRBJ1-1, with 7 bases fitting TRBD1. This CDR3 comprises 13 residues. CDR1 is KGHSH, CDR2 LQKENI, per germline. The V gene end was trimmed by 2 bases and the J gene end by 5 bases; junction bases not matched to a gene: 2. The CDR3 DNA is TGTGCCAGCTCACCAAACAGGGGAACTGAAGCTTTCTTT. Its translation is CASSPNRGTEAFF.

This clone has more than one count but fewer than ten. The genes are TRBV29-1 and TRBJ2-2; 9 nucleotides align to TRBD1. This CDR3 has 14 residues. V gave up 6 bases and J gave up 7 bases; unmatched junction bases: 9. The V gene's germline CDR1 is SQVTM and CDR2 ANQGSEA. CDR3 protein: CSVHRDRVLGELFF. DNA of the CDR3: TGCAGCGTCCACCGGGACAGGGTCCTCGGGGAGCTGTTTTTT.

In regard to this clone: The sample contains more than one DNA sequence encoding this CDR3. This chain uses TRBV7-3 with TRBJ1-1; D may be TRBD1 (6 bases). The V gene's germline CDR1 is SGHTA and CDR2 FQGTGA. The ends were cut back, 6 bases at V and 1 base at J, with 9 bases in the middle. The CDR3 is 13 residues long. CDR3 sequence (DNA): TGTGCCAGCAGTACACAGGGGAACACTGAAGCTTTCTTT. Its protein product is CASSTQGNTEAFF. Together with reference TRBV7-3 and TRBJ1-1, the CDR3 gives the full variable domain: GAGVSQTPSNKVTEKGKYVELRCDPISGHTALYWYRQSLGQGPEFLIYFQGTGAADDSGLPNDRFFAVRPEGSVSTLKIQRTERGDSAVYLCASSTQGNTEAFFGQGTRLTVV.

V gene TRBV7-2 combines with J gene TRBJ2-7; 7 bases are a match to TRBD2. The ends lost 1 base at V and 3 bases at J; junction bases unmatched: 6. CDR3 length equals 15 residues. CDR1 and CDR2 (germline): SGHTA, FQGNSA. The chain's CDR3 is CASSLVGLERYEQYF. The DNA for the CDR3 is TGTGCCAGCAGCTTAGTTGGACTAGAACGCTACGAGCAGTACTTC.

The chain couples TRBV27 to TRBJ2-2, with 9 positions matching TRBD2. Germline-derived CDR1 and CDR2 are MNHEY and SMNVEV (reference sequence). V dropped 7 bases and J dropped 2; count of bases not matched to a gene: 5. This CDR3 region has 15 residues. The CDR3 DNA sequence: TGTGCCAGCACTAGCGGGAAACTCAACACCGGGGAGCTGTTTTTT. It specifies CASTSGKLNTGELFF.

The V gene is TRBV19, the J gene TRBJ2-2; TRBD2 is a possible D gene (5 bases). This CDR3 has 16 residues. Germline CDR1 is LNHDA and CDR2 is SQIVND (reference sequence). V lost 1 base, J lost 4 bases, and 13 bases lay in between. CDR3 sequence reads: CASSIGVLGGTGELFF. Written as DNA, the CDR3 is TGTGCCAGTAGTATAGGGGTTCTAGGAGGCACCGGGGAGCTGTTTTTT. The full variable domain, completed using reference TRBV19 and TRBJ2-2, is DGGITQSPKYLFRKEGQNVTLSCEQNLNHDAMYWYRQDPGQGLRLIYYSQIVNDFQKGDIAEGYSVSREKKESFPLTVTSAQKNPTAFYLCASSIGVLGGTGELFFGEGSRLTVL.

This clone was recorded a few times. CDR3 bases: TGTGCCAGCAGCCGGGACACCTGGCAGCCCCAGCATTTT. Translated: CASSRDTWQPQHF. This chain connects TRBV6-1 to TRBJ1-5; D might be TRBD1 (6 bases). Germline V gene sequence: CDR1 MNHNS, CDR2 SASEGT. The length of the CDR3 is 13 residues. V dropped 6 bases and J dropped 7 bases, with 13 bases sitting between them.

Of note for this clone: Other DNA sequences in the same sample also yield this CDR3. The V and J genes are TRBV7-9 and TRBJ2-7; D gene uncertain. The germline CDR1 and CDR2 sequences are SEHNR and FQNEAQ (reference sequence). The CDR3 loop spans 12 amino acids. V lost 1 base and J 1 base, leaving 2 bases between the germline ends. In nucleotides, the CDR3 is TGTGCCAGCAGCTTAGTGTCCTACGAGCAGTACTTC. Protein: CASSLVSYEQYF.

This clone came up a few times. V gene TRBV14 combines with J gene TRBJ2-1, with D perhaps matching TRBD2 (5 bases). Germline V gives CDR1 SGHDN, CDR2 FVKESK. The CDR3 totals 16 residues. Trimming took 1 base from V and 8 from J, leaving 18 bases between them. CDR3 loop: CASSQVVSAGRDEQFF. The CDR3 DNA follows: TGTGCCAGCAGCCAAGTCGTTTCTGCGGGCCGGGATGAGCAGTTCTTC.

This clone was observed a handful of times. V is TRBV6-5 and J is TRBJ2-7; 9 positions agree with TRBD1. This CDR3 has 11 amino acids. CDR1 is MNHEY, CDR2 SVGAGI, per germline. V was clipped by 5 bases and J by 11 bases; unmatched bases: 4. This CDR3 is CASSTRTGEYF. CDR3 sequence (DNA): TGTGCCAGCAGTACAAGGACAGGGGAGTACTTC.

This clone was detected a few times. The sample has other DNA sequences that encode this CDR3 too. The chain recombines TRBV2 with TRBJ2-1; D ambiguous. V gave up 3 bases and J gave up 5 bases, with 5 bases separating them. Looked up from germline, CDR1 is SNHLY and CDR2 is FYNNEI. The CDR3 runs 12 residues. The CDR3: CASSEGHNEQFF. CDR3 DNA sequence: TGTGCCAGCAGTGAGGGCCACAATGAGCAGTTCTTC. The complete variable domain, with remaining parts taken from reference TRBV2 and TRBJ2-1, reads EPEVTQTPSHQVTQMGQEVILRCVPISNHLYFYWYRQILGQKVEFLVSFYNNEISEKSEIFDDQFSVERPDGSNFTLKIRSTKLEDSAMYFCASSEGHNEQFFGPGTRLTVL.

V gene TRBV28 combines with J gene TRBJ1-3; TRBD1 agrees at 8 bases. This CDR3 spans 17 amino acids. V shed 6 bases, J shed 1 base, and the junction held 11 bases outside the gene matches. The germline V gene has CDR1 MDHEN and CDR2 SYDVKM. CDR3: CASSAPGQALSGNTIYF. DNA of the CDR3: TGTGCCAGCAGCGCCCCGGGACAGGCACTGTCTGGAAACACCATATATTTT.

This clone was counted a few times. The gene calls are TRBV5-4 and TRBJ2-3; no clear D. Germline lookup yields CDR1 SGHNT and CDR2 YYREEE (reference sequence). Trimming shortened V by 3 bases and J by 4 bases, and 9 bases separated the two germline ends. The CDR3 is 13 residues long. CDR3 sequence reads: CASSSFLADTQYF. The CDR3 coding sequence is TGTGCCAGCAGCTCCTTTTTGGCAGATACGCAGTATTTT.

This clone was picked up a small number of times. CDR3 sequence reads: CASGNSGLPGSTDTQYF. CDR3 in DNA: TGCGCCAGCGGAAACTCGGGACTCCCGGGGAGCACAGATACGCAGTATTTT. This rearrangement joins TRBV5-1 to TRBJ2-3; weak D call: TRBD2 (6 bases). V lost 7 bases and J lost 0, with 21 bases in between. Germline CDR1 is SGHRS and CDR2 is YFSETQ. The CDR3 contains 17 residues. The full variable domain, in which reference TRBV5-1 and TRBJ2-3 provide the parts outside the CDR3, is KAGVTQTPRYLIKTRGQQVTLSCSPISGHRSVSWYQQTPGQGLQFLFEYFSETQRNKGNFPGRFSGRQFSNSRSEMNVSTLELGDSALYLCASGNSGLPGSTDTQYFGPGTRLTVL.

The V gene is TRBV19, the J gene TRBJ1-5; TRBD1 might be the D (5 bases). Trimming removed 3 bases at V and 6 bases at J, with 12 bases between. Germline V gene lookup returns CDR1 LNHDA and CDR2 SQIVND (reference sequence). CDR3 length: 14 residues. CDR3 region: CASSILTVRQPQHF. CDR3 DNA: TGTGCCAGTAGTATTCTGACAGTCCGTCAGCCCCAGCATTTT. The full variable domain, rest sourced from reference TRBV19 and TRBJ1-5, is DGGITQSPKYLFRKEGQNVTLSCEQNLNHDAMYWYRQDPGQGLRLIYYSQIVNDFQKGDIAEGYSVSREKKESFPLTVTSAQKNPTAFYLCASSILTVRQPQHFGDGTRLSIL.

CDR3 nucleotide sequence: TGTGCCAGCTCACCAACATGGGGTCGAAGCAATGAGCAGTTCTTC. This codes for CASSPTWGRSNEQFF. This chain uses TRBV18 with TRBJ2-1; D is ambiguous. CDR1 is KGHSH and CDR2 is LQKENI in the germline V gene. V was pared by 2 bases and J by 6 bases, with 14 bases between. The CDR3 runs 15 residues.

The J gene is TRBJ2-2, the V gene TRBV18; no clear D. Trimming cost V 3 bases and J 4 bases, with 9 bases left between them. Germline values: CDR1 KGHSH, CDR2 LQKENI. The CDR3 is 14 amino acids. CDR3 nucleotides: TGTGCCAGCTCACCCATTTCGGGCACCGGGGAGCTGTTTTTT. This codes for CASSPISGTGELFF.

The table lists this clone with a few counts. V usage is TRBV11-1 and J usage is TRBJ1-5; D call uncertain. Germline V gene data show CDR1 as SGHAT and CDR2 as FQDESV (reference sequence). The CDR3 extends over 13 amino acids. V gave up 4 bases and J gave up 0 bases, with 4 bases separating them. The CDR3 DNA reads as TGTGCCAGCAGCTGGGGTAGCAATCAGCCCCAGCATTTT. It codes for CASSWGSNQPQHF.

Details on this clone: In the same sample, other DNA sequences code for this CDR3. CDR3 in DNA: TGCGCCAGCAGCCTGGGACTAGCGGGGATCAATGAGCAGTTCTTC. Its translation is CASSLGLAGINEQFF. This chain uses TRBV5-1 with TRBJ2-1; TRBD2 aligns across 13 bases. Germline lookup yields CDR1 SGHRS and CDR2 YFSETQ. V lost 4 bases to trimming and J lost 6 bases; unmatched junction nucleotides: 4. The CDR3 is 15 amino acids. The full variable domain, with the rest looked up from reference TRBV5-1 and TRBJ2-1, is KAGVTQTPRYLIKTRGQQVTLSCSPISGHRSVSWYQQTPGQGLQFLFEYFSETQRNKGNFPGRFSGRQFSNSRSEMNVSTLELGDSALYLCASSLGLAGINEQFFGPGTRLTVL.

The gene calls are TRBV7-2 and TRBJ2-1; 10 bases agree with TRBD1. V dropped 5 bases and J dropped 3; count of bases not matched to a gene: 4. Germline loops: CDR1 SGHTA, CDR2 FQGNSA. The CDR3 covers 15 residues. DNA for the CDR3: TGTGCCAGCAGCGGCTGGACAGGGGGCTACAATGAGCAGTTCTTC. It yields the protein CASSGWTGGYNEQFF.

Regarding this clone: Different DNA sequences within this sample yield the same CDR3. The V gene is TRBV6-5, the J gene TRBJ2-1, with D unclear. This CDR3 is built from 16 residues. Germline assignment: CDR1 MNHEY and CDR2 SVGAGI. The ends were cut back, 0 bases at V and 0 bases at J, with 9 bases in the middle. CDR3 region: CASSYSSASSYNEQFF. The CDR3 DNA follows: TGTGCCAGCAGTTACTCGTCAGCAAGCTCCTACAATGAGCAGTTCTTC.

This clone was counted between two and nine times. The chain is built from TRBV28 and TRBJ2-7; D possibly corresponds to TRBD2 (5 bases). Germline CDR1 and CDR2: MDHEN and SYDVKM. This CDR3 comprises 12 residues. Trimming removed 6 bases at V and 7 bases at J, with 13 bases between. Here the CDR3 reads CASRGVAKEQYF. In DNA form, the CDR3 reads TGTGCCAGCAGAGGTGTAGCGAAAGAGCAGTACTTC.